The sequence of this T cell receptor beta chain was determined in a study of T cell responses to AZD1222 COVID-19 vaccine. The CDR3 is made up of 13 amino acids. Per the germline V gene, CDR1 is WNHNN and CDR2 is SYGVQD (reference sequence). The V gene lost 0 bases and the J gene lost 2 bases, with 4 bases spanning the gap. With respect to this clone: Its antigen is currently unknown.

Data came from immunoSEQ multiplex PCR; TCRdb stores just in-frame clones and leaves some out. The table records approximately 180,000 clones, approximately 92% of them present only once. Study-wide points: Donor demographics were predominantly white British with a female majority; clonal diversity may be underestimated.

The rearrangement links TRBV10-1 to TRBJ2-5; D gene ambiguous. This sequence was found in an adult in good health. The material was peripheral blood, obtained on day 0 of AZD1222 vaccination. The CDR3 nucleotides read TGCGCCAGCAGTGAGTCGGGGCAAGAGACCCAGTACTTC. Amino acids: CASSESGQETQYF.